The 24 T cell receptor beta chains listed next were all sequenced from one sample in a study of blood T cell repertoires in COVID-19. Clones were read by immunoSEQ multiplex PCR, and TCRdb kept only the in-frame ones, dropping some. The sample lists about 140,000 clones, more than 75% seen once, with roughly 4% in the top ten. Material for sequencing was peripheral blood. These receptors were collected from a woman of 80 years or more with acute or convalescent COVID-19.

The sample holds a few counts of this clone. This sequence joins TRBV7-2 and TRBJ2-7, with D possibly matching TRBD1 (5 bases). Germline V lookup: CDR1 SGHTA, CDR2 FQGNSA. Between the trimmed V and J ends, which lost 5 bases and 0 bases, there was a span of 17 bases. This CDR3 has 16 residues. In DNA, the CDR3 is TGTGCCAGCAGCCCCCGGGCAGGGCCCTCCTCCTACGAGCAGTACTTC. Its translation is CASSPRAGPSSYEQYF.

The count of this clone is one. The chain recombines TRBV7-2 with TRBJ2-1; tentatively, D is TRBD2 (5 bases). The germline gives CDR1 SGHTA, CDR2 FQGNSA. This CDR3 has 16 amino acids. V was shortened by 1 base and J by 9 bases, with 19 bases between the two germline ends. DNA for the CDR3: TGTGCCAGCAGCTTAGAGGCGTCTAGATCGGGATTTGAGCAGTTCTTC. It codes for CASSLEASRSGFEQFF. The variable domain in full, completed from reference TRBV7-2 and TRBJ2-1, reads GAGVSQSPSNKVTEKGKDVELRCDPISGHTALYWYRQSLGQGLEFLIYFQGNSAPDKSGLPSDRFSAERTGGSVSTLTIQRTQQEDSAVYLCASSLEASRSGFEQFFGPGTRLTVL.

V is TRBV5-1 and J is TRBJ1-1; D is uncertain. Trimming took 7 bases from V and 5 from J, leaving 18 bases between them. CDR1 is SGHRS, CDR2 YFSETQ, per germline. CDR3 length equals 14 residues. The CDR3 sequence is CASFQREGGTEAFF. DNA of the CDR3: TGCGCCAGCTTCCAGAGGGAGGGAGGTACTGAAGCTTTCTTT.

To note about this clone: This specimen includes other DNA sequences encoding the same CDR3. The chain has TRBV19 and TRBJ1-5; TRBD1 might be the D (6 bases). CDR1 is LNHDA and CDR2 is SQIVND in the germline V gene (reference sequence). Trimming left V 4 bases short and J 4 bases short, with 14 bases between. This CDR3 is built from 15 residues. The DNA for the CDR3 is TGTGCCAGTAGTACTCTCAGGGGTTCAAATCAGCCCCAGCATTTT. Its translation: CASSTLRGSNQPQHF.

The V gene is TRBV6-4, the J gene TRBJ2-1; D is ambiguous. This CDR3 has 13 amino acids. Germline CDR1 is MRHNA and CDR2 is SNTAGT. V lost 8 bases to trimming and J lost 7 bases, with 15 bases between them. CDR3 residues: CASSHNPANEQFF. The CDR3 DNA reads TGTGCCAGCTCACACAATCCAGCGAATGAGCAGTTCTTC.

This clone appeared a few times. V is TRBV11-2 and J is TRBJ2-3; weak D call: TRBD2 (5 bases). The CDR3 covers 14 residues. V was trimmed by 7 bases and J by 7 bases, leaving 18 bases between them. CDR1 and CDR2 (germline): SGHAT, FQNNGV. CDR3 sequence (DNA): TGTGCCAGCACTAGCCCCCGGGTTTCAAATACGCAGTATTTT. This gives the protein CASTSPRVSNTQYF.

This chain links TRBV5-1 with TRBJ1-2; the match to TRBD1 covers 7 bases. With 0 bases clipped from V and 8 bases from J, the junction kept 7 bases outside the gene matches. Germline values: CDR1 SGHRS, CDR2 YFSETQ. CDR3 length: 14 amino acids. CDR3: CASSLGDSGKGYTF. Here the CDR3 DNA reads TGCGCCAGCAGCTTGGGGGACAGCGGTAAAGGCTACACCTTC.

The chain recombines TRBV5-6 with TRBJ1-4, with TRBD1 matching over 8 bases. This CDR3 comprises 14 residues. J gave up 10 bases and V 4 bases, and 9 bases lay outside the gene matches. Germline V gene sequence: CDR1 SGHDT, CDR2 YYEEEE. The CDR3 DNA follows: TGTGCCAGCAGCCCGGGACAGGCCTATGGAAAACTGTTTTTT. Translated, it gives CASSPGQAYGKLFF.

V gene TRBV5-1 combines with J gene TRBJ2-1, with a weak D call TRBD1 (6 bases). Germline CDR1 SGHRS, CDR2 YFSETQ. This CDR3 has 16 residues. The V end lost 0 bases, the J end lost 4 bases, and 14 bases lay between the germline ends. In nucleotides, the CDR3 is TGCGCCAGCAGCTTGGTATTTCGTCAGGGGTACAATGAGCAGTTCTTC. Protein: CASSLVFRQGYNEQFF.

V and J are TRBV28 and TRBJ1-1; D remains unclear. V lost 6 bases, J lost 0 bases, and 2 bases lay in between. The CDR3 is 11 residues long. Per the germline V gene, CDR1 is MDHEN and CDR2 is SYDVKM. The DNA of the CDR3 is TGTGCCAGCAGCATGAACACTGAAGCTTTCTTT. It specifies CASSMNTEAFF.

The gene calls are TRBV5-4 and TRBJ2-7, with D hard to call. Trimming removed 3 bases from V and 2 bases from J, with 3 bases in between. The CDR3 contains 11 residues. Germline CDR1 and CDR2: SGHNT and YYREEE (reference sequence). This chain's CDR3 is CASSSTYEQYF. The CDR3 nucleotides are TGTGCCAGCAGCTCAACCTACGAGCAGTACTTC.

V usage is TRBV3-1 (or the pseudogene TRBV3-2) and J usage is TRBJ1-5; D remains unclear. The CDR3 runs to 13 residues. CDR1 LGHDT and CDR2 YNNKEL come from the germline V gene (reference sequence). The V and J ends lost 2 bases and 4 bases respectively, with 6 bases between them. This CDR3 is CASSQMRNQPQHF. CDR3 bases: TGTGCCAGCAGCCAAATGAGGAATCAGCCCCAGCATTTT.

The rearrangement joins TRBV21-1 to TRBJ2-5; the D segment call TRBD2 is taken from the table without a DNA check. TRBV21-1 is labeled a pseudogene. The CDR3 runs 15 residues. CDR3 protein: CASSPRDCRQETQYF. In DNA form, the CDR3 reads TGTGCCAGCAGCCCCCGGGACTGTCGGCAAGAGACCCAGTACTTC.

CDR3 loop: CASSLGLAGVSGELFF. The CDR3, as DNA: TGTGCCAGCAGTTTAGGTCTAGCGGGAGTTTCCGGGGAGCTGTTTTTT. The chain employs TRBV28 and TRBJ2-2; 10 bases match TRBD2. The J segment lost 6 bases and the V segment lost 2 bases, leaving 6 bases of the junction unmatched. Germline loops: CDR1 MDHEN, CDR2 SYDVKM. This CDR3 has 16 residues.

V is TRBV5-4 and J is TRBJ1-5, with D uncertain. Germline lookup yields CDR1 SGHNT and CDR2 YYREEE (reference sequence). The CDR3 covers 13 residues. Trimming took 3 bases from V and 0 from J, leaving 4 bases between them. CDR3 protein: CASSSDSNQPQHF. CDR3 in DNA: TGTGCCAGCAGCTCAGATAGCAATCAGCCCCAGCATTTT.

This clone was counted only a few times. This rearrangement joins TRBV5-1 to TRBJ2-5; possible D gene TRBD1, 5 bases. This CDR3 comprises 14 residues. Germline-derived CDR1 and CDR2 are SGHRS and YFSETQ. Trimming took 0 bases from V and 3 from J, leaving 9 bases between them. As DNA, the CDR3 is TGCGCCAGCAGCTTGGAAGTAGGGGAAGAGACCCAGTACTTC. This codes for CASSLEVGEETQYF. Full variable domain (rest looked up from reference TRBV5-1 and TRBJ2-5): KAGVTQTPRYLIKTRGQQVTLSCSPISGHRSVSWYQQTPGQGLQFLFEYFSETQRNKGNFPGRFSGRQFSNSRSEMNVSTLELGDSALYLCASSLEVGEETQYFGPGTRLLVL.

The chain couples TRBV5-1 to TRBJ2-7, with D unresolved. Germline lookup yields CDR1 SGHRS and CDR2 YFSETQ. The CDR3 covers 12 residues. The V end lost 1 base, the J end lost 4 bases, and 6 bases lay between the germline ends. Written as DNA, the CDR3 is TGCGCCAGCAGCTTGACTTTGTACGAGCAGTACTTC. Amino acid sequence: CASSLTLYEQYF.

The chain combines TRBV24-1 with TRBJ1-5; weak D call: TRBD1 (5 bases). V lost 5 bases to trimming and J lost 6 bases, with 13 bases between them. Germline CDR1 reads KGHDR; CDR2 reads SFDVKD. CDR3 length: 14 amino acids. CDR3 nucleotides: TGTGCCACCAGTGGTTCAGGGAAAAGTCAGCCCCAGCATTTT. It specifies CATSGSGKSQPQHF.

The rearrangement uses TRBV20-1 and TRBJ2-5, with D maybe TRBD1 (5 bases). Germline lookup yields CDR1 DFQATT and CDR2 SNEGSKA (reference sequence). This CDR3 has 14 residues. Trimming removed 3 bases at V and 4 bases at J, with 15 bases between. The CDR3 loop reads CSASRTLPGETQYF. CDR3 nucleotides: TGCAGTGCTAGTAGGACACTACCGGGAGAGACCCAGTACTTC.

The genes are TRBV5-1 and TRBJ2-3; TRBD2 agrees at 8 bases. Looked up from germline, CDR1 is SGHRS and CDR2 is YFSETQ. The V and J ends lost 1 base and 3 bases, in that order; junction bases with no gene match: 7. CDR3 length: 16 amino acids. Here the CDR3 DNA reads TGCGCCAGCAGCTTGATGGGCGGGGGGTCAACAGATACGCAGTATTTT. Its protein is CASSLMGGGSTDTQYF.

The V gene is TRBV19, the J gene TRBJ2-3; a possible D gene is TRBD2 (6 bases). CDR1 is LNHDA, CDR2 SQIVND, per germline (reference sequence). This CDR3 is 15 amino acids long. The ends were cut back, 3 bases at V and 2 bases at J, with 12 bases in the middle. The CDR3 coding sequence is TGTGCCAGTAGTATCCAAGCGGGCCACACAGATACGCAGTATTTT. Protein sequence: CASSIQAGHTDTQYF.

J is TRBJ2-5 and V is TRBV5-4; 9 bases align to TRBD2. Trimming cost V 2 bases and J 2 bases; bases outside gene matches: 4. The CDR3 contains 15 residues. Germline V gives CDR1 SGHNT, CDR2 YYREEE (reference sequence). The CDR3 sequence is CASSFTAGGQETQYF. CDR3 in DNA: TGTGCCAGCAGCTTCACGGCGGGGGGGCAAGAGACCCAGTACTTC.

In this sample, this clone turned up once. This same CDR3 is encoded by further DNA sequences in the sample. V usage is TRBV7-9 and J usage is TRBJ2-3, with 8 nucleotides matching TRBD1. The germline CDR1 and CDR2 sequences are SEHNR and FQNEAQ (reference sequence). Trimming cost V 2 bases and J 3 bases; bases outside gene matches: 4. The CDR3 is 15 residues long. CDR3 nucleotide sequence: TGTGCCAGCAGCTTACCTCGGACAGGGACAGATACGCAGTATTTT. This encodes CASSLPRTGTDTQYF. The full variable domain, completed using reference TRBV7-9 and TRBJ2-3, is DTGVSQNPRHKITKRGQNVTFRCDPISEHNRLYWYRQTLGQGPEFLTYFQNEAQLEKSRLLSDRFSAERPKGSFSTLEIQRTEQGDSAMYLCASSLPRTGTDTQYFGPGTRLTVL.

This rearrangement joins TRBV5-1 to TRBJ2-7; possible D gene TRBD2, 5 bases. With 4 bases removed from V and 1 base from J, the gap between germline ends came to 12 bases. CDR1 and CDR2 (germline): SGHRS, YFSETQ. This CDR3 contains 14 residues. The CDR3 DNA sequence: TGCGCCAGCAGCACCTTGCCGGGATCCTACGAGCAGTACTTC. Protein product: CASSTLPGSYEQYF.